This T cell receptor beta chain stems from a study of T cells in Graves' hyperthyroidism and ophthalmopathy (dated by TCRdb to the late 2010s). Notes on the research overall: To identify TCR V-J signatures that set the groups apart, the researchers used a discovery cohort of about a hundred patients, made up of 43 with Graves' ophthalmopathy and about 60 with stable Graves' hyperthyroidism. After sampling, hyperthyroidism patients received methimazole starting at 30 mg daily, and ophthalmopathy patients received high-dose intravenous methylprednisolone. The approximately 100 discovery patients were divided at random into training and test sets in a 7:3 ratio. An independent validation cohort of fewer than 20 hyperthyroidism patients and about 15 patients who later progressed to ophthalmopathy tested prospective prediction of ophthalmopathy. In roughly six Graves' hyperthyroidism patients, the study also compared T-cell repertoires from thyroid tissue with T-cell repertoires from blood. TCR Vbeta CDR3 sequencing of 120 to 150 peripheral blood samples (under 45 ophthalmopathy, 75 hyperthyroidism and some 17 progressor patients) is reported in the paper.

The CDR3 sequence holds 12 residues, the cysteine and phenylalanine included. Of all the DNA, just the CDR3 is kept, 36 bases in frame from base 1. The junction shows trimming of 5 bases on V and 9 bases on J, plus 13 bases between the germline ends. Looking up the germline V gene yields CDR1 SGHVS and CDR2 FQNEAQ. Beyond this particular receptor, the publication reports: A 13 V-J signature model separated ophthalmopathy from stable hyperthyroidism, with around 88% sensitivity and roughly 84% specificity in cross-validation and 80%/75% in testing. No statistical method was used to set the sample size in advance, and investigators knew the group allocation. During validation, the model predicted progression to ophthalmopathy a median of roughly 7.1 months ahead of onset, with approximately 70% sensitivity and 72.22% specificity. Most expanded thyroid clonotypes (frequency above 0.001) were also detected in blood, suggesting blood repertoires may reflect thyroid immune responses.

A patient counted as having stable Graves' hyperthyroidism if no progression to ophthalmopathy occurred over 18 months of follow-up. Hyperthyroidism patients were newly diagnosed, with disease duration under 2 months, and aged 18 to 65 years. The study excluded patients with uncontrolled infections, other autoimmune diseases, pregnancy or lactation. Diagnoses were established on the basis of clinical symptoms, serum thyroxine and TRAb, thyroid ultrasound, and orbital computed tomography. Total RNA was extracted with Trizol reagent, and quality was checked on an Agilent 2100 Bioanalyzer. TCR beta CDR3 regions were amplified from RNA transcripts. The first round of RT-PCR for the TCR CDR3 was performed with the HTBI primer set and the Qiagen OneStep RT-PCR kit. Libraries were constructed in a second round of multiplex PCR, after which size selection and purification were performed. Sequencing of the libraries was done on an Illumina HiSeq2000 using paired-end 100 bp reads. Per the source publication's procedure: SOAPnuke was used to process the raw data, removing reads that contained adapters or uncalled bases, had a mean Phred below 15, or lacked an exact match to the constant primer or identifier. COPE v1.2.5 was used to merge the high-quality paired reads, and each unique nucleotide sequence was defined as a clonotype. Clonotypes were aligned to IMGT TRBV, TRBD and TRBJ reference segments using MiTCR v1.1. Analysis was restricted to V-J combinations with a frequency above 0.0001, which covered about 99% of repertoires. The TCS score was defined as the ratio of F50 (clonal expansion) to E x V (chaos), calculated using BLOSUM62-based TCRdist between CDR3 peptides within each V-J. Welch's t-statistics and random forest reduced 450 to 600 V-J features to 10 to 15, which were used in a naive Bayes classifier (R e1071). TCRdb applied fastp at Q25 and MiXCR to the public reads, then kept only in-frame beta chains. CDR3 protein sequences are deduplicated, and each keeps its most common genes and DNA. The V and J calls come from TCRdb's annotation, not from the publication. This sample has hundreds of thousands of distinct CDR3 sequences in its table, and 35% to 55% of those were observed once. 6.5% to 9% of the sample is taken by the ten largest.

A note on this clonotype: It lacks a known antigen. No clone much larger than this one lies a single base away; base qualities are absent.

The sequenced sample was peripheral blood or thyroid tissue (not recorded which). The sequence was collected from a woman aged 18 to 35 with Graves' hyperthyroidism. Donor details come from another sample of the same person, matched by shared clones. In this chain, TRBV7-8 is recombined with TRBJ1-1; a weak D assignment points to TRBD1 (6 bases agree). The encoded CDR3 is CASSTAGTKAFF. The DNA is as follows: TGTGCCAGCAGCACAGCCGGGACAAAAGCTTTCTTT.